Given below is one TCR beta chain in context. Its antigen is currently unknown. The data were taken from a study of response to subunit inactivated influenza vaccine. Via MiXCR, TCRdb re-called the RT-PCR reads, giving one row per CDR3 protein. The sample shows more than 450,000 distinct CDR3 sequences, approximately 10% of them seen only once. General study points: The authors suggested that every seasonal influenza vaccination recruits few new T cells.

This CDR3 spans 13 amino acids. The germline V gene has CDR1 SNHLY and CDR2 FYNNEI. The J segment lost 2 bases and the V segment lost 6 bases, leaving 2 bases of the junction unmatched. This sample also belongs to another study, concerning T cells expressing NK-cell markers. That paper states: As the method of synthesis, 5'RACE template switching with UMIs yielded TCR beta cDNA. In four donors, dominant clonotypes made up about 25-65% of CD3+CD56-NKG2C+ cells. Whether expanded NKG2C+ T cell clones were HCMV specific stayed uncertain.

This clonotype originated in a man aged 45-65 years who received an inactivated influenza vaccine. The chain employs TRBV2 and TRBJ2-7; the match to TRBD1 covers 9 bases. The sequenced sample was PBMCs from blood, obtained on the day of vaccination. CDR3 sequence: CASRWDRAYEQYF. The CDR3 coding sequence is TGTGCCAGCAGGTGGGACAGGGCCTACGAGCAGTACTTC.